Described below is a single T cell receptor beta chain sequence and its context. The target antigen is unknown. Germline is not matched at one junction end, which may reflect a read error. Germline V gene sequence: CDR1 SQVTM, CDR2 ANQGSEA. This CDR3 comprises 12 residues. Unsorted whole blood served as the source of blood RNA, and germline DNA was extracted as well. Total RNA amounting to around 530 ng was the source from which TCR beta cDNA was made with a constant-region primer. The TCR beta library was amplified through three nested multiplex PCR rounds in a modified ARM-PCR procedure. Forward primers for TRBV1-TRBV30 and a C-beta reverse primer served the first two PCR rounds, at 10 cycles each. In TCRdb, the multiplex PCR reads were re-called with MiXCR into one record per CDR3 protein. The repertoire holds approximately 300,000 distinct CDR3 sequences, with 50% to 70% as singletons. This specimen belongs to a study of tumor-infiltrating lymphocytes in primary liver carcinoma. In the study overall: Subjects presented with primary liver carcinoma managed by surgical resection.

Whole-study findings and limits: The overlap of tumor-adjacent and tumor-blood pairs was smaller than that of tumor region pairs.

This clonotype originated in a man aged 35-49 years with primary liver carcinoma and hepatitis B virus infection. The specimen was peripheral blood. The chain is built from TRBV29-1 and TRBJ2-5; no reliable D call. This chain's CDR3 is CSGLKNQESQYF. The CDR3 DNA is TGCAGCGGGCTGAAGAACCAAGAGTCCCAGTACTTC. Complete variable domain (other parts from reference TRBV29-1 and TRBJ2-5): SAVISQKPSRDICQRGTSLTIQCQVDSQVTMMFWYRQQPGQSLTLIATANQGSEATYESGFVIDKFPISRPNLTFSTLTVSNMSPEDSSIYLCSGLKNQESQYFGPGTRLLVL.